Below, 9 T cell receptor beta chains from the same sample are listed, as sequenced in a study of shared clonotypes between healthy human individuals. Here immunoSEQ multiplex PCR was the method, and the copy in TCRdb shows in-frame clones only, minus some. Of hundreds of thousands of clones listed, about 82% are singletons. Material: PBMCs. These receptors were obtained from a woman aged 40-49 years in good health. Some clones in this sample may be carry-over from other donors' samples.

This chain links TRBV29-1 with TRBJ2-1; 7 bases line up with TRBD1. This CDR3 has 13 amino acids. Germline assignment: CDR1 SQVTM and CDR2 ANQGSEA. The V and J ends lost 4 bases and 9 bases, in that order; junction bases with no gene match: 9. CDR3 coding DNA: TGCAGCGTTGTGGAAGGGGGCGAGGGTGAGCAGTTCTTC. Protein sequence: CSVVEGGEGEQFF.

As regards this clone: This sequence may be a read error, since a much larger clone differs from it by one base. CDR3 sequence (DNA): TGCAGCGCAGGTGGGAGCAACGCTGAAGCTTTCTTT. Its translation: CSAGGSNAEAFF. The chain uses TRBV29-1 and TRBJ1-1, with D unclear. This CDR3 is 12 amino acids long. Germline V gene data show CDR1 as SQVTM and CDR2 as ANQGSEA. Trimming removed 7 bases at V and 6 bases at J, with 15 bases between. The entire variable domain, with the rest obtained from reference TRBV29-1 and TRBJ1-1, is as follows: SAVISQKPSRDICQRGTSLTIQCQVDSQVTMMFWYRQQPGQSLTLIATANQGSEATYESGFVIDKFPISRPNLTFSTLTVSNMSPEDSSIYLCSAGGSNAEAFFGQGTRLTVV.

The V and J genes are TRBV19 and TRBJ1-1, with 7 bases identical to TRBD1. J was trimmed by 7 bases and V by 4 bases; bases with no gene match: 6. The CDR3 totals 13 residues. Germline V gene sequence: CDR1 LNHDA, CDR2 SQIVND (reference sequence). CDR3 nucleotides: TGTGCCAGTAGTAGACAGGGAGGTCTTGAAGCTTTCTTT. Protein product: CASSRQGGLEAFF.

This clone appeared a single time. V is TRBV7-9 and J is TRBJ2-5, with D perhaps TRBD1 or TRBD2 (5 bases each). The CDR3 length is 15 residues. The germline V gene has CDR1 SEHNR and CDR2 FQNEAQ (reference sequence). Between the trimmed V and J ends, which lost 1 base and 4 bases, there was a span of 13 bases. This CDR3 is CASSLGGPGLETQYF. The CDR3 DNA sequence: TGTGCCAGCAGCTTAGGGGGACCGGGGCTAGAGACCCAGTACTTC.

The chain has TRBV28 and TRBJ1-1, with TRBD1 matching 8 bases. Germline loops: CDR1 MDHEN, CDR2 SYDVKM. The V segment lost 7 bases and the J segment 3 bases; nucleotides outside the gene matches: 13. The CDR3 runs to 16 residues. The CDR3 region is CASTQVSPGGYTEAFF. CDR3 in DNA: TGTGCCAGCACGCAGGTATCTCCAGGGGGCTACACTGAAGCTTTCTTT.

The V call is TRBV10-3, the J call TRBJ2-3; 7 positions agree with TRBD1. CDR1 is ENHRY and CDR2 is SYGVKD in the germline V gene. With V trimmed by 6 bases and J by 0 bases, 3 bases remained unmatched. The CDR3 consists of 14 residues. CDR3 in amino acids: CAISWDSSTDTQYF. The DNA of the CDR3 is TGTGCCATCAGCTGGGACAGTAGCACAGATACGCAGTATTTT.

This chain connects TRBV4-2 to TRBJ2-7, with 8 bases aligning to TRBD1. Unmatched junction bases numbered 6, after V lost 4 bases and J lost 4 bases. This CDR3 comprises 14 residues. Germline V CDR1 and CDR2: LGHNA, YNFKEQ. CDR3 in amino acids: CASSPQGGLYEQYF. In nucleotides, the CDR3 is TGTGCCAGCAGCCCACAGGGGGGACTGTACGAGCAGTACTTC.

A word on this clone: This may be a read error: a much more frequent sequence differs by one nucleotide. The same CDR3 can be traced to other DNA sequences in this sample. The gene calls are TRBV30 and TRBJ1-4; D gene uncertain. The CDR3 length is 14 residues. Germline loops: CDR1 GTSNPN, CDR2 SVGIG (reference sequence). In nucleotides, the CDR3 is TGTGCCTGGGGAGACACCGCAACTAATGAAAAACTGTTTTTC. Protein sequence: CAWGDTATNEKLFF.

The chain recombines TRBV18 with TRBJ2-7; TRBD1 agrees at 7 bases. Per germline, CDR1 KGHSH and CDR2 LQKENI. This CDR3 region has 14 residues. V was pared by 3 bases and J by 5 bases, with 7 bases of the junction left unmatched. CDR3 DNA sequence: TGTGCCAGCTCACCCAGGACAGGAACGGACGAGCAGTACTTC. It codes for CASSPRTGTDEQYF. The full variable domain, rest sourced from reference TRBV18 and TRBJ2-7, is NAGVMQNPRHLVRRRGQEARLRCSPMKGHSHVYWYRQLPEEGLKFMVYLQKENIIDESGMPKERFSAEFPKEGPSILRIQQVVRGDSAAYFCASSPRTGTDEQYFGPGTRLTVT.